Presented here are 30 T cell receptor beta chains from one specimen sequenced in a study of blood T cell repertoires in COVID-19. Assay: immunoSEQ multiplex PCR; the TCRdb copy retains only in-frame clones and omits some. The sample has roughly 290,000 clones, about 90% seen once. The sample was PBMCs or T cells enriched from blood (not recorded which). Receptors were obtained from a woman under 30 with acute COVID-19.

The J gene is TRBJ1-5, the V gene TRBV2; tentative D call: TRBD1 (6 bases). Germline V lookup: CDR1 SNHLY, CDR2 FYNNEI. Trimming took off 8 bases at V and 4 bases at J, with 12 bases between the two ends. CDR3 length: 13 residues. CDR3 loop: CASGRQENQPQHF. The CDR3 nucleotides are TGTGCCAGCGGAAGACAGGAGAATCAGCCCCAGCATTTT.

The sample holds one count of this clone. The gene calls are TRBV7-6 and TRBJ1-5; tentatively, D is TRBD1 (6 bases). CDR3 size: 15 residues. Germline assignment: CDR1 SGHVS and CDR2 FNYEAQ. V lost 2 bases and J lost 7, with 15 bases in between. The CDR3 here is CASSLQQGGTQPQHF. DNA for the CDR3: TGTGCCAGCAGCTTACAACAGGGTGGTACGCAGCCCCAGCATTTT. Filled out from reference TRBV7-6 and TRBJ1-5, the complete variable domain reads GAGVSQSPRYKVTKRGQDVALRCDPISGHVSLYWYRQALGQGPEFLTYFNYEAQQDKSGLPNDRFSAERPEGSISTLTIQRTEQRDSAMYRCASSLQQGGTQPQHFGDGTRLSIL.

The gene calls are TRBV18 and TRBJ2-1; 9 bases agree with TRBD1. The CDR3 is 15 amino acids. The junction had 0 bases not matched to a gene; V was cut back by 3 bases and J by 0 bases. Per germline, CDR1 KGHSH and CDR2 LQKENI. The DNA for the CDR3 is TGTGCCAGCTCACCGACAGGGGGCTCCTACAATGAGCAGTTCTTC. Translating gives CASSPTGGSYNEQFF.

CDR3 nucleotide sequence: TGTGCCAGCAGTTTTCGGAGACATGAGCAGTTCTTC. This sequence encodes CASSFRRHEQFF. The chain employs TRBV28 and TRBJ2-1; D is unresolved. The CDR3 has 12 residues. V was cut by 3 bases and J by 8 bases, with 8 bases left in between. From germline, CDR1 is MDHEN and CDR2 SYDVKM. The whole variable domain, filled in from reference TRBV28 and TRBJ2-1, reads DVKVTQSSRYLVKRTGEKVFLECVQDMDHENMFWYRQDPGLGLRLIYFSYDVKMKEKGDIPEGYSVSREKKERFSLILESASTNQTSMYLCASSFRRHEQFFGPGTRLTVL.

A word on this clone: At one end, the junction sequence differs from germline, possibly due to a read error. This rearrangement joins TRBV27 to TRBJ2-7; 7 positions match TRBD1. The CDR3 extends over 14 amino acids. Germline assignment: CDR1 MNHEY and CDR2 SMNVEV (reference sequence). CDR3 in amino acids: CASSTDRVSHEQYF. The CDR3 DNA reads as TGTGCCAGCAGCACTGACAGGGTCTCCCACGAGCAGTACTTC.

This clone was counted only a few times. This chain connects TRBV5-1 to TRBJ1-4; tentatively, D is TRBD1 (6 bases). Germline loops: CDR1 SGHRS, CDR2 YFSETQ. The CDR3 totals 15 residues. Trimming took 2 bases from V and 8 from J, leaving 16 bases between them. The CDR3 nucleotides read TGCGCCAGCAGCTTCCGGGACACGGGTGGGGAAAAACTGTTTTTT. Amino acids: CASSFRDTGGEKLFF.

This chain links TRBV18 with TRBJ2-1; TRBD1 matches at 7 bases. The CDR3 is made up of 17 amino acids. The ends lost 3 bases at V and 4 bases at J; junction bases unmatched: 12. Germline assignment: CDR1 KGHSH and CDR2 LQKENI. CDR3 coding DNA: TGTGCCAGCTCACCCACCGCCCCATCGGGACAGTACAATGAGCAGTTCTTC. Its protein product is CASSPTAPSGQYNEQFF.

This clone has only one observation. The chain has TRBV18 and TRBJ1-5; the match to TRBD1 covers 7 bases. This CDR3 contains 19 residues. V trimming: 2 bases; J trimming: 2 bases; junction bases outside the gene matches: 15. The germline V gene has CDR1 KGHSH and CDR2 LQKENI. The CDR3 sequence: CASSPTVGQGVFGNQPQHF. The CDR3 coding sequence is TGTGCCAGCTCACCAACCGTCGGGCAGGGGGTCTTCGGCAATCAGCCCCAGCATTTT.

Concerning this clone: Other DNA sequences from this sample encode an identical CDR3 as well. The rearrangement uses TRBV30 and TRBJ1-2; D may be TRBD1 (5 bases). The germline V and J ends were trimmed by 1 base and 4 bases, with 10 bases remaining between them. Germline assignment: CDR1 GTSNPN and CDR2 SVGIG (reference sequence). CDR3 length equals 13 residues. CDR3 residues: CAWSATGGYGYTF. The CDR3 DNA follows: TGTGCCTGGAGTGCGACGGGGGGCTATGGCTACACCTTC.

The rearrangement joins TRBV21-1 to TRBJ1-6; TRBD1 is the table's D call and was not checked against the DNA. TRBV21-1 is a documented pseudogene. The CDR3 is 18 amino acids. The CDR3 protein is CASSKLEQGFKHNSPLHF. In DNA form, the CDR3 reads TGTGCCAGCAGCAAACTCGAACAGGGGTTCAAGCATAATTCACCCCTCCACTTT.

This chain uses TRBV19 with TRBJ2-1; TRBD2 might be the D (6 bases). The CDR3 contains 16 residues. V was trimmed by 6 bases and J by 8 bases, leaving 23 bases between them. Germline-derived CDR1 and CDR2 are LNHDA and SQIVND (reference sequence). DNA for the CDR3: TGTGCCAGTAGGGACTACGTAAGAGGGCCTGGGGATGAGCAGTTCTTC. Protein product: CASRDYVRGPGDEQFF.

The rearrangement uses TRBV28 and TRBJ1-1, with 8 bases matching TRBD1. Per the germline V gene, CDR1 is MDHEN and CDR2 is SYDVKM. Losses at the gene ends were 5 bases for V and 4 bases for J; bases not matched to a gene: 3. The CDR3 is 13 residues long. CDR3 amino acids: CASSPTGGTEAFF. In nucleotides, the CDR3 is TGTGCCAGCAGTCCTACAGGGGGCACTGAAGCTTTCTTT.

CDR3 nucleotide sequence: TGTGCCAGCAGCTCGGGACAGGGATCCAATCAGCCCCAGCATTTT. Encoded protein: CASSSGQGSNQPQHF. V gene TRBV7-2 combines with J gene TRBJ1-5; 9 bases match TRBD1. V was pared by 4 bases and J by 3 bases, with 4 bases of the junction left unmatched. The CDR3 sequence is 15 residues long. Germline CDR1 SGHTA, CDR2 FQGNSA. The full variable domain, completed using reference TRBV7-2 and TRBJ1-5, is GAGVSQSPSNKVTEKGKDVELRCDPISGHTALYWYRQSLGQGLEFLIYFQGNSAPDKSGLPSDRFSAERTGGSVSTLTIQRTQQEDSAVYLCASSSGQGSNQPQHFGDGTRLSIL.

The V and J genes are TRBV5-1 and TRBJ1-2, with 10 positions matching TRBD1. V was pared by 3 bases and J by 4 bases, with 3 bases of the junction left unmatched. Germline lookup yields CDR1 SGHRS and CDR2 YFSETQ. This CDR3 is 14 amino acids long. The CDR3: CASSWTGGAYGYTF. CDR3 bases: TGCGCCAGCAGCTGGACAGGGGGGGCCTATGGCTACACCTTC.

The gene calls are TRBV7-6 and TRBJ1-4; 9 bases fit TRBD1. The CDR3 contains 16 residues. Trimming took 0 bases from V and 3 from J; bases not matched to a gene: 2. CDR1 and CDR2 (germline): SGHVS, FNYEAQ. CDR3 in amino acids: CASSLAGTGPNEKLFF. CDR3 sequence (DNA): TGTGCCAGCAGCTTAGCTGGGACAGGGCCTAATGAAAAACTGTTTTTT.

The CDR3 loop is CASRSRDRGLYEQYF. CDR3 in DNA: TGTGCCAGCAGAAGCCGGGACAGGGGCCTCTACGAGCAGTACTTC. The V call is TRBV2, the J call TRBJ2-7; 10 bases are shared with TRBD1. This CDR3 is built from 15 residues. Per the germline V gene, CDR1 is SNHLY and CDR2 is FYNNEI. Losses at the gene ends were 6 bases for V and 3 bases for J; bases not matched to a gene: 8. The full variable domain, completed using reference TRBV2 and TRBJ2-7, is EPEVTQTPSHQVTQMGQEVILRCVPISNHLYFYWYRQILGQKVEFLVSFYNNEISEKSEIFDDQFSVERPDGSNFTLKIRSTKLEDSAMYFCASRSRDRGLYEQYFGPGTRLTVT.

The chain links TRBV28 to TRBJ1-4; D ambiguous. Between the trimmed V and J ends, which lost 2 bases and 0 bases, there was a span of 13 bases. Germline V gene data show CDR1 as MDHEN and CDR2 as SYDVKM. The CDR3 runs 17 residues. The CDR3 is CASSLGSGLATNEKLFF. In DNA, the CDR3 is TGTGCCAGCAGTTTAGGTAGTGGCCTAGCAACTAATGAAAAACTGTTTTTT.

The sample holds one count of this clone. The CDR3 is CASSENRLAYPYEQYF. CDR3 DNA sequence: TGTGCCAGCAGTGAAAACAGACTAGCGTATCCCTACGAGCAGTACTTC. This chain joins TRBV6-1 and TRBJ2-7; TRBD2 matches 8 bases. V gave up 2 bases and J gave up 2 bases; unmatched junction bases: 8. Looked up from germline, CDR1 is MNHNS and CDR2 is SASEGT. CDR3 length: 16 amino acids.

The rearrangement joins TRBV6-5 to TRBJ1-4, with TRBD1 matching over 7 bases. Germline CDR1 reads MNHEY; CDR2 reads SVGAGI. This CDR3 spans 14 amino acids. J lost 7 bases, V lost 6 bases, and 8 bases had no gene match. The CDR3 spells CASRRQGRGEKLFF. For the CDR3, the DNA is TGTGCCAGCAGAAGACAGGGTCGCGGTGAAAAACTGTTTTTT.

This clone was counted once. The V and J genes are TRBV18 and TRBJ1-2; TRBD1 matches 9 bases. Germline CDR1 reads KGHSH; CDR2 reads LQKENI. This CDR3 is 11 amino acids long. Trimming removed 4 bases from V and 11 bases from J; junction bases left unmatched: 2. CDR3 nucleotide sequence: TGTGCCAGCTCACAGGGGACAGGGTACACCTTC. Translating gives CASSQGTGYTF.

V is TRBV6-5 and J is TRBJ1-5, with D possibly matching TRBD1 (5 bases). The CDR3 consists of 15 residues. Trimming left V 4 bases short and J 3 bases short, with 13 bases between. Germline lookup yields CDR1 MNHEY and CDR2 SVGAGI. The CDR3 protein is CASSFGRGLNQPQHF. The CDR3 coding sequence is TGTGCCAGCAGTTTTGGGAGGGGACTCAATCAGCCCCAGCATTTT.

This chain's CDR3 is CASSLGEGVVLETQYF. The CDR3 DNA is TGTGCCAGCAGCTTGGGGGAGGGGGTCGTGCTAGAGACCCAGTACTTC. The rearrangement uses TRBV5-5 and TRBJ2-5; possibly TRBD2 for D (7 bases). Germline loops: CDR1 SGHKS, CDR2 YYEKEE (reference sequence). V dropped 0 bases and J dropped 4 bases, with 16 bases sitting between them. CDR3 length: 16 residues. Full variable domain (remainder filled in from reference TRBV5-5 and TRBJ2-5): DAGVTQSPTHLIKTRGQQVTLRCSPISGHKSVSWYQQVLGQGPQFIFQYYEKEERGRGNFPDRFSARQFPNYSSELNVNALLLGDSALYLCASSLGEGVVLETQYFGPGTRLLVL.

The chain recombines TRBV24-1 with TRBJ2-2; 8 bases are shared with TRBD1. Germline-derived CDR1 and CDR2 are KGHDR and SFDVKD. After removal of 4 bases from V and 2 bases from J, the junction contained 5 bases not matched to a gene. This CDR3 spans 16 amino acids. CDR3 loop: CATSEHRGFNTGELFF. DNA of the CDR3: TGTGCCACCAGTGAACACAGGGGGTTCAACACCGGGGAGCTGTTTTTT.

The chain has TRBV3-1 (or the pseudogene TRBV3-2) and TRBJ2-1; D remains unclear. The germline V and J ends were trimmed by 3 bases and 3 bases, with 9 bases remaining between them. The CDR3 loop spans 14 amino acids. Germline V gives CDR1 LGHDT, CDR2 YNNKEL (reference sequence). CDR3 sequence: CASSQAVGYNEQFF. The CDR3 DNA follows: TGTGCCAGCAGCCAGGCGGTCGGCTACAATGAGCAGTTCTTC.

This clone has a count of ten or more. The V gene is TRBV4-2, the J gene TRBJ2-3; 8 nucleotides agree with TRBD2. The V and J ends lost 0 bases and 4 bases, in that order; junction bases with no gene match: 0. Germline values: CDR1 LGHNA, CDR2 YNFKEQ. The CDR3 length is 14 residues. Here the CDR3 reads CASSQEREADTQYF. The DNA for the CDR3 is TGTGCCAGCAGCCAAGAGCGGGAGGCAGATACGCAGTATTTT.

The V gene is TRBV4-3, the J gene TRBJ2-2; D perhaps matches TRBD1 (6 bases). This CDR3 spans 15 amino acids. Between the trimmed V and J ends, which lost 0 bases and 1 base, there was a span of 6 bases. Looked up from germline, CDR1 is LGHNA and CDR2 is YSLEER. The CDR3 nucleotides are TGCGCCAGCAGCCAAGACAGGGGGAACACCGGGGAGCTGTTTTTT. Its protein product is CASSQDRGNTGELFF.

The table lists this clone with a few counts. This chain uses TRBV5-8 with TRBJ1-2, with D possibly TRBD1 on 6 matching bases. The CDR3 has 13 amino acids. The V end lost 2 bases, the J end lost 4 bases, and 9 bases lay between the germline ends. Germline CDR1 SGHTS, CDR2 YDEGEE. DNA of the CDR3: TGTGCCAGCAGCTTAATGGACAGCTATGGCTACACCTTC. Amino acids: CASSLMDSYGYTF.

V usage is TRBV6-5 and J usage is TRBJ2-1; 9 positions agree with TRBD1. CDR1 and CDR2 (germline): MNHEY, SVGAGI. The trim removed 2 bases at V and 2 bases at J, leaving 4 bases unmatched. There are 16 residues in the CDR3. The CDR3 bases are TGTGCCAGCAGTTACGCCGGGACAGGGACCTACAATGAGCAGTTCTTC. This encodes CASSYAGTGTYNEQFF.

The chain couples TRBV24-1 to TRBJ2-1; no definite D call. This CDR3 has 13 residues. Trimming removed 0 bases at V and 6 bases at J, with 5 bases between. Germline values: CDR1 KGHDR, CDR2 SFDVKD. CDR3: CATSDLGRNEQFF. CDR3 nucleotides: TGTGCCACCAGTGATTTGGGCCGCAATGAGCAGTTCTTC.

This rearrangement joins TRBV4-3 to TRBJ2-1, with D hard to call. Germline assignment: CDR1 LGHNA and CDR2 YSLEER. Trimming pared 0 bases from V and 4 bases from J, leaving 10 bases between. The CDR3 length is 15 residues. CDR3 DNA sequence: TGCGCCAGCAGCCAAGACTATACGTCTTACAATGAGCAGTTCTTC. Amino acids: CASSQDYTSYNEQFF.